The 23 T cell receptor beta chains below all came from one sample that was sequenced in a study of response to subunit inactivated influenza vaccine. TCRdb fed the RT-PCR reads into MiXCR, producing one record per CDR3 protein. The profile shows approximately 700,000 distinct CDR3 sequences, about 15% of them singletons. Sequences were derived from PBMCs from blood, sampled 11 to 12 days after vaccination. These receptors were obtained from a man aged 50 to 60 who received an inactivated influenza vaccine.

The CDR3 DNA reads as TGCAGTGCTAGCCCTAGGGGACGAAACATTCAGTACTTC. Protein product: CSASPRGRNIQYF. The chain combines TRBV20-1 with TRBJ2-4; D may match TRBD1 or TRBD2 (5 bases each). Per the germline V gene, CDR1 is DFQATT and CDR2 is SNEGSKA (reference sequence). The V gene lost 3 bases and the J gene lost 6 bases, with 12 bases spanning the gap. This CDR3 has 13 amino acids.

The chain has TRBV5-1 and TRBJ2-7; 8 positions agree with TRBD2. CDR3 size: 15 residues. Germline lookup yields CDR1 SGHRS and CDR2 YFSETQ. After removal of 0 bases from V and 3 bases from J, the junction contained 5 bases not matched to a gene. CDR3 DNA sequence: TGCGCCAGCAGCTTGGCGACGGGGGGGTTCTACGAGCAGTACTTC. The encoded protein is CASSLATGGFYEQYF.

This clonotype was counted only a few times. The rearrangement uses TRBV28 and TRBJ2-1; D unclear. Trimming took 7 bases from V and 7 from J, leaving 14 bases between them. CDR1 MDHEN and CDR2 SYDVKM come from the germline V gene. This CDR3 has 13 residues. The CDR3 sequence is CASKSPVGNEQFF. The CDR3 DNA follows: TGTGCCAGCAAATCCCCTGTCGGTAATGAGCAGTTCTTC.

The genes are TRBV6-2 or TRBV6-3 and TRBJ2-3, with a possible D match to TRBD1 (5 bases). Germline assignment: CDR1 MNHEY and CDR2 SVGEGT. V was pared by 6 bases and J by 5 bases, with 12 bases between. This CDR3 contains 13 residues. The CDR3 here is CASRRQGLDTQYF. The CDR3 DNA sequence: TGTGCCAGCAGACGTCAGGGTCTAGATACGCAGTATTTT.

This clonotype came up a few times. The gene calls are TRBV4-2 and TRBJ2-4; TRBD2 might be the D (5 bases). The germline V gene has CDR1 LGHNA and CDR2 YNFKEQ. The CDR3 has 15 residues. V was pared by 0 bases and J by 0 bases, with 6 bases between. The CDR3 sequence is CASSQERAAKNIQYF. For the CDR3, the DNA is TGTGCCAGCAGCCAAGAGCGGGCAGCCAAAAACATTCAGTACTTC.

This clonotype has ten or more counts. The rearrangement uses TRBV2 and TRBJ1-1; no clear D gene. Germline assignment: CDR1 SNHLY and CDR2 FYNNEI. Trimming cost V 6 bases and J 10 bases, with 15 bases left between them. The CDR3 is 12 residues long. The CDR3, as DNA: TGTGCCAGCAGGGGCACCCCCCACGGAGCTTTCTTT. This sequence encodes CASRGTPHGAFF.

The CDR3 spells CSATRGQMTEAFF. CDR3 nucleotide sequence: TGCAGTGCTACCAGGGGGCAAATGACTGAAGCTTTCTTT. The chain combines TRBV20-1 with TRBJ1-1; 8 nucleotides agree with TRBD1. The CDR3 length is 13 residues. Trimming removed 4 bases from V and 5 bases from J; junction bases left unmatched: 6. Looked up from germline, CDR1 is DFQATT and CDR2 is SNEGSKA (reference sequence).

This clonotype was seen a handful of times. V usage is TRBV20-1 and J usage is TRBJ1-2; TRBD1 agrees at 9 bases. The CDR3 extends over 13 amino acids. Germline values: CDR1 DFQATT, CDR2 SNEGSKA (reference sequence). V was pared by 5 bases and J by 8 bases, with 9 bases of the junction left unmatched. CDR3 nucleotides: TGCAGTGCTGCCGGGACAGGGACGTACGGCTACACCTTC. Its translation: CSAAGTGTYGYTF.

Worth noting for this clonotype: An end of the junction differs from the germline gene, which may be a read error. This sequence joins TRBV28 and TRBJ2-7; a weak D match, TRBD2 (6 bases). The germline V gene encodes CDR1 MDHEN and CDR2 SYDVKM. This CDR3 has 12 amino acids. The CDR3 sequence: CACRAGSYEQYF. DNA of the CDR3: TGTGCCTGCAGGGCGGGATCCTACGAGCAGTACTTC.

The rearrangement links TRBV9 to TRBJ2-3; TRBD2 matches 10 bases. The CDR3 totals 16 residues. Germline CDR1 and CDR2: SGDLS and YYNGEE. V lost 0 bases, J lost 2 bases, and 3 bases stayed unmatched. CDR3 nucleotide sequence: TGTGCCAGCAGCGTAGTACTAGCGGGGCCCACAGATACGCAGTATTTT. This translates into CASSVVLAGPTDTQYF.

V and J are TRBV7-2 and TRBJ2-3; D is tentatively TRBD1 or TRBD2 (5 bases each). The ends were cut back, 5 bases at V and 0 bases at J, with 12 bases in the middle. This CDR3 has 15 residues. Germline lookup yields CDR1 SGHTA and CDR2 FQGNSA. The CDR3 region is CASSQRGASTDTQYF. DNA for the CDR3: TGTGCCAGCAGCCAAAGGGGAGCCAGCACAGATACGCAGTATTTT.

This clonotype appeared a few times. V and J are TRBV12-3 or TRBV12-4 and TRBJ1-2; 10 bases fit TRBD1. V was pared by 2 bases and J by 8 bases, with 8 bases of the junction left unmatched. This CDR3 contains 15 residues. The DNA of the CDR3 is TGTGCCAGCAGTTTACAGGGACAGGGGTCGGAAGGCTACACCTTC. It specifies CASSLQGQGSEGYTF.

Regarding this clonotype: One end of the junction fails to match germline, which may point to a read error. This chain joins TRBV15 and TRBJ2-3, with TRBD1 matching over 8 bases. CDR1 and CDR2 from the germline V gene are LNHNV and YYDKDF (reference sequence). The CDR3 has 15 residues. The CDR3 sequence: CATSRRRGQGDTQYF. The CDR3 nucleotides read TGTGCCACCAGCAGACGCAGGGGGCAGGGAGATACACAGTATTTT.

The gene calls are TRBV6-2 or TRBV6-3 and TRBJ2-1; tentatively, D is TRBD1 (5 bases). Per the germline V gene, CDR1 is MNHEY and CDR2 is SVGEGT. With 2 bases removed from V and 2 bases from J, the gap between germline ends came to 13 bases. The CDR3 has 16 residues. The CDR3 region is CASSYQRTLPYNEQFF. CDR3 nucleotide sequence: TGTGCCAGCAGTTACCAGAGGACATTGCCCTACAATGAGCAGTTCTTC.

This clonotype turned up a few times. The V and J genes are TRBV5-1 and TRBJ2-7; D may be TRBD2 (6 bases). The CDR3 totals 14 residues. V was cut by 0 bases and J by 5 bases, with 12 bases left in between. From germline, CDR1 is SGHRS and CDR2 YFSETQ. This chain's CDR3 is CASSLGTIVHEQYF. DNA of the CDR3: TGCGCCAGCAGCTTGGGGACTATAGTCCACGAGCAGTACTTC.

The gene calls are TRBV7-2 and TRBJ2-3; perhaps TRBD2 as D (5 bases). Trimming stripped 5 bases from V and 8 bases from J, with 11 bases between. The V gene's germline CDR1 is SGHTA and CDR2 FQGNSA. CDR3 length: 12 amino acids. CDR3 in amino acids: CASSLTRSTQYF. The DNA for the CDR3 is TGTGCCAGCAGCCTCACTAGGAGTACGCAGTATTTT.

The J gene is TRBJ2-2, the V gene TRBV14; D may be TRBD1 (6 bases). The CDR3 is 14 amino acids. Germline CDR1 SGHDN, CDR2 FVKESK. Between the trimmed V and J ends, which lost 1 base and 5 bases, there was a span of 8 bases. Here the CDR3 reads CASSQGGRTGELFF. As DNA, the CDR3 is TGTGCCAGCAGCCAAGGGGGGCGAACCGGGGAGCTGTTTTTT.

This CDR3 is CSASRGPRTDTQYF. DNA for the CDR3: TGCAGTGCTAGTCGAGGTCCCCGGACAGATACGCAGTATTTT. This rearrangement joins TRBV20-1 to TRBJ2-3; no definite D call. CDR1 is DFQATT and CDR2 is SNEGSKA in the germline V gene (reference sequence). CDR3 length: 14 residues. Trimming pared 3 bases from V and 3 bases from J, leaving 13 bases between.

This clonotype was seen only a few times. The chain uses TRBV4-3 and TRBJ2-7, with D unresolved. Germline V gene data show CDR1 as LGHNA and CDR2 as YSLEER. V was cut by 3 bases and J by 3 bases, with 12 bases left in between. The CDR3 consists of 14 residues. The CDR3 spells CASSHLPGSYEQYF. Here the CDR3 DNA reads TGCGCCAGCAGCCATCTCCCCGGCAGCTACGAGCAGTACTTC.

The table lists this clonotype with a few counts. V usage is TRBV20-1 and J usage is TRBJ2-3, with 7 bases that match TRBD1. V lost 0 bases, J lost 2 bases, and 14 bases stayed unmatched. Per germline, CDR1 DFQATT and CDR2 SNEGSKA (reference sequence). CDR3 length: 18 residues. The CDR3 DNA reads TGCAGTGCTAGAGATTCAGGGGGTGTCGGAGTCTTCACAGATACGCAGTATTTT. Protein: CSARDSGGVGVFTDTQYF.

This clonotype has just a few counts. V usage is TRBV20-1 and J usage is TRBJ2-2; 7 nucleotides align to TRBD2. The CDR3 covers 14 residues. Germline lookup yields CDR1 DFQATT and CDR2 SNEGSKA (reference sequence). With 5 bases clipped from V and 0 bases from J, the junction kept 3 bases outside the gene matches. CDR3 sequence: CSAERGTNTGELFF. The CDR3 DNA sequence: TGCAGTGCTGAGCGGGGCACGAACACCGGGGAGCTGTTTTTT.

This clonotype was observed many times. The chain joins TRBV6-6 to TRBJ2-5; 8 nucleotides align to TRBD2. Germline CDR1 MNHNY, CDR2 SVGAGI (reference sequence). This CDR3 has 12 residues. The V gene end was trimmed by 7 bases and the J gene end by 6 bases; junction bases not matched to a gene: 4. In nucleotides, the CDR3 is TGTGCCAGCACCAGCGGGAGTAAGACCCAGTACTTC. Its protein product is CASTSGSKTQYF.

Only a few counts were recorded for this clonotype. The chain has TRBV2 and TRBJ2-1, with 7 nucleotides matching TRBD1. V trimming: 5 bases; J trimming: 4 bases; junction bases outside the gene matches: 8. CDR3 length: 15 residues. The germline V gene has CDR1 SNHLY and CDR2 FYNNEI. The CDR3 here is CASSTGQPSYNEQFF. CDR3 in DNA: TGTGCCAGCAGTACGGGACAGCCTAGTTACAATGAGCAGTTCTTC.